This TCR beta chain was obtained from a study of shared clonotypes between healthy human individuals (dated by TCRdb to between 2020 and 2021). Notes on the research overall: The cohort comprised two women and a few men aged 18 to 49 years. To estimate repertoire size and how much clonotypes are shared between individuals, the study performed deep sequencing of blood TCR repertoires from roughly five healthy adults. Between about 0.85 and 9.5 billion PBMCs per donor were obtained by leukapheresis. Libraries were prepared and TCR repertoires were sequenced by different laboratories using diverse techniques, in order to increase sequencing depth and limit assay-specific biases. For each donor, three plates each were used for CD4 naive and CD4 memory, two plates were used for CD8 naive, and one plate was used for CD8 memory. Broad study findings and their caveats: Even with the large sequencing depth, rarefaction of the sorted-subset datasets indicated that sequencing was incomplete. Sharing across a few donors was observed for about 5% of naive CD4, 3% to 3.5% of naive CD8, roughly 2.4% of memory CD4, and around 0.44% of memory CD8 clonotypes. Estimated clonotype richness was generally larger for naive than for memory subsets. Only blood was sampled, and tissue TCR repertoires likely differ from those in blood. Higher generation probabilities were observed for clonotypes shared by all four sorted-subset donors than for non-shared clonotypes. Pairwise subsampling indicated that sequencing depth was expected to affect the degree of clonotype sharing among donors. Because the study included a small number of donors, the genetic and exposure-history diversity represented was limited.

Using the deep immunoSEQ assay, TCR CDR3 regions were amplified from genomic DNA by multiplex PCR. Extracted genomic DNA from each cell subset was distributed evenly across all wells of several immunoSEQ 96-well plates, and each plate was treated as a replicate. Each replicate PCR for sorted subsets received roughly 0.2 ug genomic DNA, equal to about 30,000 T cell genomes. Purified libraries were measured with a Qubit 3.0 fluorometer, size-checked on a Bioanalyzer 2100, and measured again with the KAPA Library Quantification kit. A separate single-read 150-cycle Illumina NextSeq 550 flow cell was used to sequence each immunoSEQ 96-well plate. The published analysis was carried out like this. Because the immunoSEQ output included only junctional sequences and no quality scores, the filtering could not be the same as the filtering used for full-length reads. Sequences were annotated with PyIR, a Python wrapper for IgBLAST v1.9, and V/J genes and CDR3 were assigned using IMGT germline references. Reads with weak V/J assignments (E-value above 1e-6), missing CDR3, stop codons, out-of-frame junctions, or ambiguous translated residues were removed. V3J clonotypes were defined by identical inferred V gene, J gene, and CDR3 amino acid sequence. Percentage overlap between repertoires was computed as shared unique clonotypes divided by the size of the smaller repertoire. Three approaches were used to assess repertoire richness: RTK rarefaction, the Chao1 estimator, and Recon v2.1 estimates of unobserved clonotypes. OLGA was used to compute generation probabilities for all TCRbeta clonotypes that the gDNA method yielded from a handful of donors. TCRdb retrieved this table from immuneACCESS and kept in-frame rearrangements only. Not all clones are present; in checked studies, unresolved V genes account for under half, and no reason is known for the remainder. The DNA was the basis for D and trimming; V, J and clone size are from that table. Counted in this sample were roughly 1,000,000 clones; about four fifths of them appeared once. Of the sample, more than 0.5% is held by the ten largest clones.

The CDR3 runs 12 residues from the cysteine to the phenylalanine. Of the read, only the CDR3 DNA is kept; its 36 bases are in frame from base 1. CDR1 is given as SGHTA and CDR2 as FQGTGA, both from the germline V gene. V is clipped by 1 base and J by 8 bases, and the sequence between their germline boundaries is 5 bases long. The donors were healthy, HIV-negative adults with no recently reported acute infections or vaccinations. Every donor was a Caucasian adult living in Nashville, Tennessee, USA. Magnetic negative selection was used to enrich CD4+ T cells, after which naive cells were positively selected on CD45RA and the negative fraction became the memory subset. Blood was obtained by leukapheresis, after which PBMCs were separated by Ficoll-Histopaque density gradient centrifugation and cryopreserved in liquid nitrogen vapor phase. Purity and quantity of every magnetically sorted T cell population were checked by analytical flow cytometry. Each sorted fraction had its genomic DNA isolated and then quantified by UV absorbance on a Nanodrop 2000c.

Note on this clone: Which antigen it targets is not known. No qualities accompany the bases; no much larger clone lies one base away.

The source material was memory CD4+ T cells from PBMCs. This sample's cell subset or site label indicates: CD45RA-negative fraction. The V and J segments used are TRBV7-3 and TRBJ2-2; the D gene lacks a confident call. This sequence was found in a man aged 18-30 years in good health. Some clones in this sample may be carry-over from other donors' samples. CDR3 sequence: CASSLSEGELFF. The DNA sequence follows: TGTGCCAGCAGCTTAAGTGAGGGGGAGCTGTTTTTT.